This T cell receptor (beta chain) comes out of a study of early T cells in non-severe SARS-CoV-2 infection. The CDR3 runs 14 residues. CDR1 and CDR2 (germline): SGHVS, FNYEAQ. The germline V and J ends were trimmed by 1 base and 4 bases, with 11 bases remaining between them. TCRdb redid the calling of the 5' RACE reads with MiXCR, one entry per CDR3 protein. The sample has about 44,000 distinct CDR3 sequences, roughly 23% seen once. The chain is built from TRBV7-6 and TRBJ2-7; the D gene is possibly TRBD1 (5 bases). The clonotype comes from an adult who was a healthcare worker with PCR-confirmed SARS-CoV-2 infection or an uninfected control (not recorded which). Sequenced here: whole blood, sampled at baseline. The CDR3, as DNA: TGTGCCAGCAGCTTAGGTGCCAGGGTGTACGAGCAGTACTTC. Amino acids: CASSLGARVYEQYF.